This T cell receptor beta chain was found in a study of response to subunit inactivated influenza vaccine. This clonotype was recorded a few times. TCRdb redid the calling of the RT-PCR reads with MiXCR, one entry per CDR3 protein. The repertoire includes about 540,000 distinct CDR3 sequences, 20% to 25% of them detected once, and 2.5% to 3.5% sits in the top ten. This CDR3 is 15 amino acids long. The V and J ends lost 1 base and 0 bases respectively, with 10 bases between them. Germline V gives CDR1 LGHNA, CDR2 YNFKEQ. The same sample was also studied in work on T cells expressing NK-cell markers. In that study: TCR beta cDNA was made by 5'RACE template switching with UMIs. One of the eight sequenced donors was seronegative, whereas the other seven were HCMV-seropositive. The sorts in several experiments were restricted to alpha-beta TCR T cells by an anti-gamma-delta TCR antibody. Of the CD8+ T cells in about 6 donors, roughly 1.0-7.5% belonged to dominant NKG2C+ clonotypes. A handful of donors likewise had their CD3+CD56-NKG2C+ fraction led by these clonotypes.

The rearrangement links TRBV4-2 to TRBJ2-7; D is uncertain. This specimen consisted of CD4+ T cells sorted from PBMCs, obtained 11 to 12 days after vaccination. The receptor's source is a man in his fifties who received an inactivated influenza vaccine. This chain's CDR3 is CASSQGLEDSYEQYF. The CDR3, as DNA: TGTGCCAGCAGCCAAGGTCTTGAGGACTCCTACGAGCAGTACTTC.